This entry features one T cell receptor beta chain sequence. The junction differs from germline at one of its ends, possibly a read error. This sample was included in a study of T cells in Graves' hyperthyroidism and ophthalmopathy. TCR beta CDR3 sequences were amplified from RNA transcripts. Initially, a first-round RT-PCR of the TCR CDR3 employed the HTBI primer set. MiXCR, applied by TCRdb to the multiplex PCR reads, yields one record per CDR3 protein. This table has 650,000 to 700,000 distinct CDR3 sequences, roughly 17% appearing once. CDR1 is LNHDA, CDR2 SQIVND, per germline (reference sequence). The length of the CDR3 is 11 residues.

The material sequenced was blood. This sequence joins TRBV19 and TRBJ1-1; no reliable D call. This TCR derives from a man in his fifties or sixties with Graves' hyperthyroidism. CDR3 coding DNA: TGTGTCAGTAGTATAAGCACTGAAGCTTTCTTT. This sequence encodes CVSSISTEAFF.